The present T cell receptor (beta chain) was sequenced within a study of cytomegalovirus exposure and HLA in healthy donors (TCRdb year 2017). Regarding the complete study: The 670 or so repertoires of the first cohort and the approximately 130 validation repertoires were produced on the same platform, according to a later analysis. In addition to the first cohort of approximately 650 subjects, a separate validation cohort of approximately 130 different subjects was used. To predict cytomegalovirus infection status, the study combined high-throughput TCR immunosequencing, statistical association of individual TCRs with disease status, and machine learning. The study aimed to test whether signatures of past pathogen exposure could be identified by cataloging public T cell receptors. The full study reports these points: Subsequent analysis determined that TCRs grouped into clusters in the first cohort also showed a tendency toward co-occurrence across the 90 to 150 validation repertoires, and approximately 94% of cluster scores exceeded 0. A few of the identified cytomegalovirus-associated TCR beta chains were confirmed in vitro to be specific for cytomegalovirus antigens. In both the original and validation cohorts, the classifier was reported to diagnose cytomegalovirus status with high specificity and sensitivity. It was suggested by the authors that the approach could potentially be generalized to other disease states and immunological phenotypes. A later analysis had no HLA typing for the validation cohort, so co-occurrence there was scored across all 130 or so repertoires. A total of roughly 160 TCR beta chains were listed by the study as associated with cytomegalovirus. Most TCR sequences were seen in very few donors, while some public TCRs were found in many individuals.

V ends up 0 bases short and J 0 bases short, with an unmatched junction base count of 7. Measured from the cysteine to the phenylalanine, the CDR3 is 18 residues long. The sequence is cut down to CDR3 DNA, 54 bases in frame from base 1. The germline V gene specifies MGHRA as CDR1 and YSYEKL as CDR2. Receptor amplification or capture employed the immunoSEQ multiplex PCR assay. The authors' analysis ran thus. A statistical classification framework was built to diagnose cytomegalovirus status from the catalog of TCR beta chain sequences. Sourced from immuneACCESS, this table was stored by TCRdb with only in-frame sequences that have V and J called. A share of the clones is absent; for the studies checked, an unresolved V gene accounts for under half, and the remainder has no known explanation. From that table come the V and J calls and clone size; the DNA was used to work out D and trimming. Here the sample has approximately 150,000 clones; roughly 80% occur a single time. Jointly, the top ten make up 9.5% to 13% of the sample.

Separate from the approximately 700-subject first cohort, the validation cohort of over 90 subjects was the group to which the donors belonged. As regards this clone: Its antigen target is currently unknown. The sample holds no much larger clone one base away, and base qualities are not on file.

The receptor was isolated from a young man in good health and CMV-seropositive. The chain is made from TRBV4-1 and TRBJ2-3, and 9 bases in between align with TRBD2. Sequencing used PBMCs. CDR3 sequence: CASSQDWREGRSTDTQYF. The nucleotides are TGCGCCAGCAGCCAAGATTGGCGGGAGGGCCGCAGCACAGATACGCAGTATTTT.